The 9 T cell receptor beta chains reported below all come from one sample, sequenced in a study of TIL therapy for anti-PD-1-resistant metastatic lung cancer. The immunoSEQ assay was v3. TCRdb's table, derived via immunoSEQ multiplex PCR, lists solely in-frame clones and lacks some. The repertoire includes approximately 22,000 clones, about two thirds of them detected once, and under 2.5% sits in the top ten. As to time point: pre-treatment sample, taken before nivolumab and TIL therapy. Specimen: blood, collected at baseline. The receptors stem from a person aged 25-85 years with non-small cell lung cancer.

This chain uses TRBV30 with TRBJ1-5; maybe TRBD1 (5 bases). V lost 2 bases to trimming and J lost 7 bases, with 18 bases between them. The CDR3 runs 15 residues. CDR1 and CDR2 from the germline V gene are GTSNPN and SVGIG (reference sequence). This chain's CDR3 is CAWSRGRPDRQPQHF. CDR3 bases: TGTGCCTGGAGTCGGGGCCGGCCGGATAGACAGCCCCAGCATTTT.

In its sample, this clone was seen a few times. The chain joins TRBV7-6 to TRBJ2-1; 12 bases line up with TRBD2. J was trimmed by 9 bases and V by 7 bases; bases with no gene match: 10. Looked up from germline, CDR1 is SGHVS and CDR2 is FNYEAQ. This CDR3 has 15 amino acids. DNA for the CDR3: TGTGCCAGCAACCCAACCACGACTAGCGGGAGTGAGCAGTTCTTC. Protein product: CASNPTTTSGSEQFF.

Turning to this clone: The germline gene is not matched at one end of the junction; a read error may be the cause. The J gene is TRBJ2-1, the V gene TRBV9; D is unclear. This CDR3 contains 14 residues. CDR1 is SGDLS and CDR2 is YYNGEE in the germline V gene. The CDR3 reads CASSVEGSNNEQFF. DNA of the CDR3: TGTGCCAGCAGCGTAGAGGGCTCCAACAATGAGCAGTTCTTC.

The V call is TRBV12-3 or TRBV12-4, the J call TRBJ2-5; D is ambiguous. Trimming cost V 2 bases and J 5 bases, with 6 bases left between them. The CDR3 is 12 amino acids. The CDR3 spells CASSLPLETQYF. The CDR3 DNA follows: TGTGCCAGCAGTTTACCCCTGGAGACCCAGTACTTC.

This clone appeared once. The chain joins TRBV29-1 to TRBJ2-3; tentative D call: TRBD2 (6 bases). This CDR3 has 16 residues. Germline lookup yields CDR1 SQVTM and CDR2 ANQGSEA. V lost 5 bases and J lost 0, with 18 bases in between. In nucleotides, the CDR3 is TGCAGCGTTTTGGGACTCACAATAGGTAGCACAGATACGCAGTATTTT. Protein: CSVLGLTIGSTDTQYF.

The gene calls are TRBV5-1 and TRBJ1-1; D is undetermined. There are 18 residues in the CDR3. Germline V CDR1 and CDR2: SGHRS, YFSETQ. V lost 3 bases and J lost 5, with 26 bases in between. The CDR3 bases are TGCGCCAGCAGCTCAGGCTCACGTGGGCAGAGCCGTGGGACTGAAGCTTTCTTT. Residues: CASSSGSRGQSRGTEAFF.

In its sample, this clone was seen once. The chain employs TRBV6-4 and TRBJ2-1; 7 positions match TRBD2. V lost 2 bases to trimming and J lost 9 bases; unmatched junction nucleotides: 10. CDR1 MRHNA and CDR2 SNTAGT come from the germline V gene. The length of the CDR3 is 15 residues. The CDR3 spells CASSDGEGESGEQFF. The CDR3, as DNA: TGTGCCAGCAGTGACGGGGAGGGAGAATCCGGTGAGCAGTTCTTC.

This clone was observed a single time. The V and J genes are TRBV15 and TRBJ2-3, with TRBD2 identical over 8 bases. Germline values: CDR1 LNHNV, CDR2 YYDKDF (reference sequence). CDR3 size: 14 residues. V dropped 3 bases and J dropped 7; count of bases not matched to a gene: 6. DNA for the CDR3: TGTGCCACCAGCAGCGGGGGGGCCACTTATACGCAGTATTTT. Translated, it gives CATSSGGATYTQYF.

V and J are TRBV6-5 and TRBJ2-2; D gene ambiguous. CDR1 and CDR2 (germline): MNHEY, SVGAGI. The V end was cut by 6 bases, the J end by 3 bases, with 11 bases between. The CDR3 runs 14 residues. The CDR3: CASSKTAYTGELFF. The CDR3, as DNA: TGTGCCAGCAGCAAGACCGCTTACACCGGGGAGCTGTTTTTT.